The 18 T cell receptor beta chains below come from one sample, sequenced in a study of blood T cell repertoires in COVID-19. Only in-frame clones appear in the TCRdb table, and some are missing; sequencing was by immunoSEQ multiplex PCR. The profile shows about 46,000 clones, around 86% of them singletons. The sequencing input was peripheral blood. The receptors shown here come from a human donor in a cohort sampled during active COVID-19.

J is TRBJ1-2 and V is TRBV6-5, with 7 bases matching TRBD1. The junction had 10 bases not matched to a gene; V was cut back by 4 bases and J by 5 bases. Germline V gene data show CDR1 as MNHEY and CDR2 as SVGAGI. The CDR3 is made up of 15 amino acids. CDR3 protein: CASSSRTGWGYGYTF. In DNA form, the CDR3 reads TGTGCCAGCAGTTCAAGGACAGGATGGGGTTATGGCTACACCTTC.

V and J are TRBV12-3 or TRBV12-4 and TRBJ1-6, with D perhaps matching TRBD1 (5 bases). V gave up 5 bases and J gave up 7 bases, with 9 bases separating them. CDR3 length: 13 amino acids. The CDR3 here is CASSMGGNSPLHF. CDR3 in DNA: TGTGCCAGCAGTATGGGGGGGAATTCACCCCTCCACTTT.

This clone was detected only once. The J gene is TRBJ1-5, the V gene TRBV6-4, with 8 bases fitting TRBD1. The J segment lost 0 bases and the V segment lost 6 bases, leaving 10 bases of the junction unmatched. CDR3 length: 17 amino acids. CDR1 and CDR2 (germline): MRHNA, SNTAGT. In DNA form, the CDR3 reads TGTGCCAGCAGAGGACAGGGCCCGGACTATAGCAATCAGCCCCAGCATTTT. It translates to CASRGQGPDYSNQPQHF.

J is TRBJ1-2 and V is TRBV21-1; the table's TRBD1 call for D was not verified on the DNA. TRBV21-1 is given as a pseudogene. CDR3 size: 17 residues. The CDR3 DNA reads as TGTGCCAGCACCCGAAGGGGACAGGGGAGGTCTAACTATGGCTACACCTTC. It encodes CASTRRGQGRSNYGYTF.

The V call is TRBV6-2 or TRBV6-3, the J call TRBJ2-6; 7 nucleotides line up with TRBD1. Germline V CDR1 and CDR2: MNHEY, SVGEGT. V lost 6 bases and J lost 3; bases outside the gene matches: 11. The CDR3 loop spans 17 amino acids. The CDR3 spells CASSLQGDGGGANVLTF. CDR3 nucleotide sequence: TGTGCCAGCAGCCTTCAGGGGGACGGTGGTGGGGCCAACGTCCTGACTTTC.

The chain joins TRBV9 to TRBJ2-1; TRBD2 matches at 12 bases. Germline values: CDR1 SGDLS, CDR2 YYNGEE. Trimming at V came to 5 bases and at J to 9 bases, leaving 6 bases not matched to a gene. The length of the CDR3 is 14 residues. In DNA form, the CDR3 reads TGTGCCAGCAGTCCTAGCGGGGGGGCCGGTGAGCAGTTCTTC. It encodes CASSPSGGAGEQFF.

The V call is TRBV4-1, the J call TRBJ2-7, with D perhaps TRBD1 (6 bases). This CDR3 is built from 15 residues. CDR1 is MGHRA and CDR2 is YSYEKL in the germline V gene. Trimming pared 3 bases from V and 0 bases from J, leaving 12 bases between. The DNA of the CDR3 is TGCGCCAGCAGCCAGGCACAGGGCAGCTCCTACGAGCAGTACTTC. This translates into CASSQAQGSSYEQYF.

The J gene is TRBJ2-7, the V gene TRBV10-3; 11 positions match TRBD1. The CDR3 is 14 residues long. The germline gives CDR1 ENHRY, CDR2 SYGVKD. V was pared by 10 bases and J by 7 bases, with 12 bases of the junction left unmatched. The CDR3 region is CASTGTGGSWEQYF. In DNA, the CDR3 is TGTGCCAGCACCGGGACAGGGGGTAGTTGGGAGCAGTACTTC.

The rearrangement links TRBV7-8 to TRBJ1-5; D remains unclear. Trimming cost V 3 bases and J 1 base, with 10 bases left between them. The CDR3 has 15 residues. Germline V gene data show CDR1 as SGHVS and CDR2 as FQNEAQ. The CDR3 spells CASSFSLSSNQPQHF. The CDR3 nucleotides read TGTGCCAGCAGCTTCTCCTTATCGAGCAATCAGCCCCAGCATTTT.

The CDR3 loop reads CASSQDRSNQPQHF. The CDR3 bases are TGTGCCAGCAGTCAAGACAGGAGCAATCAGCCCCAGCATTTT. V and J are TRBV27 and TRBJ1-5; D may be TRBD1 (6 bases). The ends were cut back, 5 bases at V and 1 base at J, with 9 bases in the middle. This CDR3 region has 14 residues. CDR1 is MNHEY, CDR2 SMNVEV, per germline (reference sequence).

V and J are TRBV21-1 and TRBJ1-2. TRBV21-1 is recorded as a pseudogene. This CDR3 is built from 14 residues. CDR3 residues: CASSSAGGNYGYTF. The DNA of the CDR3 is TGTGCCAGCAGCTCGGCGGGGGGGAACTATGGCTACACCTTC.

The rearrangement joins TRBV6-5 to TRBJ2-6; no clear D gene. From germline, CDR1 is MNHEY and CDR2 SVGAGI. V gave up 3 bases and J gave up 4 bases, with 10 bases separating them. The CDR3 is made up of 15 amino acids. The CDR3 reads CASSYIPAGANVLTF. DNA of the CDR3: TGTGCCAGCAGTTATATACCCGCGGGGGCCAACGTCCTGACTTTC.

This clone was seen just once. This chain joins TRBV27 and TRBJ2-1, with TRBD2 matching 9 bases. With 8 bases clipped from V and 3 bases from J, the junction kept 8 bases outside the gene matches. Germline CDR1 is MNHEY and CDR2 is SMNVEV (reference sequence). This CDR3 comprises 15 residues. CDR3 sequence: CASAGGGPLYNEQFF. The CDR3 region has the DNA TGTGCCAGCGCGGGGGGGGGCCCTCTCTACAATGAGCAGTTCTTC.

The chain joins TRBV6-1 to TRBJ1-2; D not resolved. V was shortened by 2 bases and J by 5 bases, with 9 bases between the two germline ends. Germline V gene sequence: CDR1 MNHNS, CDR2 SASEGT. The CDR3 is 13 amino acids. Here the CDR3 DNA reads TGTGCCAGCAGTGAATGGTCAGATTATGGCTACACCTTC. This codes for CASSEWSDYGYTF.

This sequence joins TRBV30 and TRBJ1-4, with a weak D call TRBD1 (6 bases). CDR1 and CDR2 from the germline V gene are GTSNPN and SVGIG (reference sequence). The CDR3 extends over 13 amino acids. Trimming took off 0 bases at V and 4 bases at J, with 6 bases between the two ends. The CDR3 DNA reads TGTGCCTGGAGTGTAGGGGGTAATGAAAAACTGTTTTTT. It encodes CAWSVGGNEKLFF.

The chain joins TRBV18 to TRBJ1-2; D might be TRBD1 (6 bases). Germline CDR1 KGHSH, CDR2 LQKENI. The CDR3 sequence is 13 residues long. The V gene lost 2 bases and the J gene lost 4 bases, with 8 bases spanning the gap. CDR3 residues: CASSPGQLYGYTF. For the CDR3, the DNA is TGTGCCAGCTCACCAGGACAGCTCTATGGCTACACCTTC.

The chain carries TRBV6-1 and TRBJ1-6; no clear D. V lost 0 bases, J lost 0 bases, and 12 bases lay in between. Germline values: CDR1 MNHNS, CDR2 SASEGT. The CDR3 length is 18 residues. The CDR3 spells CASSEASLELSYNSPLHF. For the CDR3, the DNA is TGTGCCAGCAGTGAAGCCTCTCTGGAGCTCTCCTATAATTCACCCCTCCACTTT.

V and J are TRBV5-6 and TRBJ2-7; tentative D call: TRBD1 (5 bases). The germline V and J ends were trimmed by 4 bases and 6 bases, with 14 bases remaining between them. CDR1 and CDR2 (germline): SGHDT, YYEEEE. The CDR3 totals 13 residues. The CDR3 nucleotides are TGTGCCAGCAGCCCTCGACACGACAGCGAGCAGTACTTC. Translated: CASSPRHDSEQYF.